The 20 T cell receptor beta chains listed next were all sequenced from one sample in a study of blood T cell repertoires in COVID-19. Using immunoSEQ multiplex PCR, the repertoire was profiled, and TCRdb retains in-frame clones only, with some absent. This table holds approximately 130,000 clones, 70% to 90% found once. Material for sequencing was peripheral blood. The receptor source for this set is a human donor in a cohort sampled during active COVID-19.

V usage is TRBV5-1 and J usage is TRBJ2-7, with 13 bases identical to TRBD2. CDR1 and CDR2 (germline): SGHRS, YFSETQ. With 5 bases clipped from V and 4 bases from J, the junction kept 3 bases outside the gene matches. The CDR3 totals 14 residues. The CDR3 is CASRGTSGEYEQYF. The CDR3 DNA is TGCGCCAGCAGGGGGACTAGCGGGGAGTACGAGCAGTACTTC.

The chain couples TRBV7-2 to TRBJ2-1; 9 bases fit TRBD2. Germline CDR1 reads SGHTA; CDR2 reads FQGNSA. J lost 8 bases, V lost 1 base, and 6 bases had no gene match. This CDR3 is built from 15 residues. The CDR3 spells CASSLVGTSIHEQFF. As DNA, the CDR3 is TGTGCCAGCAGCTTAGTTGGGACTAGCATCCATGAGCAGTTCTTC.

This clone appeared once. This rearrangement joins TRBV27 to TRBJ2-1; 10 bases are shared with TRBD2. After removal of 3 bases from V and 3 bases from J, the junction contained 8 bases not matched to a gene. The CDR3 runs 17 residues. The germline V gene has CDR1 MNHEY and CDR2 SMNVEV (reference sequence). The CDR3 here is CASSFEVAGGLYNEQFF. The CDR3 nucleotides are TGTGCCAGCAGTTTTGAGGTAGCGGGGGGTCTCTACAATGAGCAGTTCTTC.

This rearrangement joins TRBV3-1 (or the pseudogene TRBV3-2) to TRBJ2-7, with TRBD1 matching 7 bases. This CDR3 spans 16 amino acids. Germline V CDR1 and CDR2: LGHDT, YNNKEL (reference sequence). After removal of 4 bases from V and 2 bases from J, the junction contained 11 bases not matched to a gene. CDR3 amino acids: CASSRPAGTATYEQYF. The CDR3 bases are TGTGCCAGCAGCCGCCCAGCCGGGACAGCAACCTACGAGCAGTACTTC.

This sequence joins TRBV9 and TRBJ2-7, with D possibly matching TRBD1 (6 bases). Germline V gives CDR1 SGDLS, CDR2 YYNGEE. Deletions cut 0 bases from V and 2 bases from J, with 9 bases between. This CDR3 is built from 14 residues. The CDR3 sequence: CASSVGDITYEQYF. The CDR3 bases are TGTGCCAGCAGCGTAGGGGACATTACCTACGAGCAGTACTTC.

The V and J genes are TRBV19 and TRBJ2-1, with 12 bases matching TRBD2. The CDR3 loop spans 14 amino acids. Losses at the gene ends were 9 bases for V and 4 bases for J; bases not matched to a gene: 4. The V gene's germline CDR1 is LNHDA and CDR2 SQIVND (reference sequence). The CDR3 DNA reads TGTGCCAGCTCTAGCGGGGGGGATTACAATGAGCAGTTCTTC. It codes for CASSSGGDYNEQFF.

This sequence joins TRBV5-5 and TRBJ1-1; the D gene is possibly TRBD1 (6 bases). CDR3 size: 14 residues. Germline CDR1 is SGHKS and CDR2 is YYEKEE (reference sequence). Trimming pared 0 bases from V and 3 bases from J, leaving 9 bases between. CDR3 sequence: CASSLEPGDTEAFF. The CDR3 nucleotides are TGTGCCAGCAGCTTGGAGCCAGGGGACACTGAAGCTTTCTTT.

This clone was picked up a small number of times. This rearrangement joins TRBV2 to TRBJ2-5; D is perhaps TRBD1 (6 bases). V was cut by 1 base and J by 2 bases, with 8 bases left in between. The CDR3 runs 14 residues. The germline gives CDR1 SNHLY, CDR2 FYNNEI. CDR3 in DNA: TGTGCCAGCAGTGAAGAGGACAGACAAGAGACCCAGTACTTC. Translated, it gives CASSEEDRQETQYF.

The rearrangement uses TRBV27 and TRBJ1-2; D is unresolved. This CDR3 spans 13 amino acids. CDR1 and CDR2 from the germline V gene are MNHEY and SMNVEV (reference sequence). V shed 4 bases and J shed 2 bases, with 8 bases lying between them. This CDR3 reads CASSSAGNYGYTF. CDR3 coding DNA: TGTGCCAGCAGTTCGGCCGGGAACTATGGCTACACCTTC.

This chain joins TRBV11-2 and TRBJ2-2; D is undetermined. Germline V gene sequence: CDR1 SGHAT, CDR2 FQNNGV. The CDR3 covers 15 residues. Trimming cost V 3 bases and J 3 bases, with 11 bases left between them. For the CDR3, the DNA is TGTGCCAGCAGCTTTGACTTGACGGACACCGGGGAGCTGTTTTTT. Translation gives CASSFDLTDTGELFF.

The rearrangement links TRBV12-3 or TRBV12-4 to TRBJ1-5; 7 bases fit TRBD1. CDR3 length: 13 residues. V shed 5 bases and J 7 bases; nucleotides not matched to a gene: 5. The CDR3 region is CASSITGAQPQHF. The CDR3 region has the DNA TGTGCCAGCAGTATCACAGGGGCCCAGCCCCAGCATTTT.

The rearrangement links TRBV3-1 (or the pseudogene TRBV3-2) to TRBJ1-4; 8 bases are a match to TRBD1. CDR1 is LGHDT and CDR2 is YNNKEL in the germline V gene (reference sequence). The CDR3 loop spans 15 amino acids. J gave up 3 bases and V 7 bases, and 7 bases lay outside the gene matches. CDR3 bases: TGTGCCAGCACCCTGGCGGGACAGGCTAATGAAAAACTGTTTTTT. Translating gives CASTLAGQANEKLFF.

The rearrangement joins TRBV7-8 to TRBJ2-7; 7 nucleotides align to TRBD2. Germline loops: CDR1 SGHVS, CDR2 FQNEAQ. Trimming cost V 1 base and J 8 bases; bases outside gene matches: 5. The CDR3 loop spans 13 amino acids. CDR3 DNA sequence: TGTGCCAGCAGCTTAGAGCAGCGGGGTAAGCAGTACTTC. Amino acids: CASSLEQRGKQYF.

This chain links TRBV2 with TRBJ2-1; the match to TRBD2 covers 8 bases. J lost 5 bases, V lost 7 bases, and 13 bases had no gene match. The CDR3 is made up of 16 amino acids. CDR1 is SNHLY, CDR2 FYNNEI, per germline. The CDR3 nucleotides read TGTGCCAGCACTGCCTGGGGAAGCGGGGGCGACAATGAGCAGTTCTTC. It encodes CASTAWGSGGDNEQFF.

Points on this clone: The sample contains more than one DNA sequence encoding this CDR3. CDR3 nucleotides: TGTGCCAGCAGCCCCGGGACAGGGGCTGAAGCTTTCTTT. As protein: CASSPGTGAEAFF. The J gene is TRBJ1-1, the V gene TRBV7-3, with TRBD1 matching over 10 bases. Trimming removed 5 bases from V and 6 bases from J; junction bases left unmatched: 3. CDR3 length: 13 amino acids. Germline V lookup: CDR1 SGHTA, CDR2 FQGTGA.

This clone occurred once. The V gene is TRBV6-2 or TRBV6-3, the J gene TRBJ1-2, with D possibly matching TRBD1 (6 bases). V shed 2 bases and J shed 4 bases, with 8 bases lying between them. The CDR3 covers 13 residues. Germline-derived CDR1 and CDR2 are MNHEY and SVGEGT. CDR3 in DNA: TGTGCCAGCAGTTACGGGACAACCTATGGCTACACCTTC. It encodes CASSYGTTYGYTF.

The V call is TRBV6-5, the J call TRBJ2-4; D might be TRBD2 (6 bases). The CDR3 contains 15 residues. V lost 7 bases and J 6 bases, leaving 19 bases between the germline ends. The germline V gene has CDR1 MNHEY and CDR2 SVGAGI. CDR3 nucleotides: TGTGCCAGCAAGCCAGGAGATCAAGCGGGAAACATTCAGTACTTC. It translates to CASKPGDQAGNIQYF.

A single count supports this clone. The chain couples TRBV3-1 (or the pseudogene TRBV3-2) to TRBJ1-6; a possible D gene is TRBD1 (6 bases). This CDR3 has 14 residues. Germline CDR1 LGHDT, CDR2 YNNKEL (reference sequence). The ends were cut back, 2 bases at V and 7 bases at J, with 9 bases in the middle. CDR3 protein: CASSQIQGNSPLHF. The CDR3 bases are TGTGCCAGCAGCCAAATACAGGGAAATTCACCCCTCCACTTT.

The chain uses TRBV5-4 and TRBJ2-7; maybe TRBD2 (9 bases). The germline CDR1 and CDR2 sequences are SGHNT and YYREEE (reference sequence). The CDR3 loop spans 16 amino acids. Trimming left V 4 bases short and J 4 bases short, with 21 bases between. CDR3 region: CASSPGGGGATYEQYF. The CDR3 coding sequence is TGTGCCAGCAGCCCAGGGGGCGGGGGGGCGACTTACGAGCAGTACTTC.

This chain connects TRBV11-2 to TRBJ2-7; D is uncertain. This CDR3 comprises 14 residues. CDR1 is SGHAT, CDR2 FQNNGV, per germline. Trimming took off 4 bases at V and 2 bases at J, with 12 bases between the two ends. The CDR3 region has the DNA TGTGCCAGCAGCTCCCCCGTAGAGCCCTACGAGCAGTACTTC. This sequence encodes CASSSPVEPYEQYF.